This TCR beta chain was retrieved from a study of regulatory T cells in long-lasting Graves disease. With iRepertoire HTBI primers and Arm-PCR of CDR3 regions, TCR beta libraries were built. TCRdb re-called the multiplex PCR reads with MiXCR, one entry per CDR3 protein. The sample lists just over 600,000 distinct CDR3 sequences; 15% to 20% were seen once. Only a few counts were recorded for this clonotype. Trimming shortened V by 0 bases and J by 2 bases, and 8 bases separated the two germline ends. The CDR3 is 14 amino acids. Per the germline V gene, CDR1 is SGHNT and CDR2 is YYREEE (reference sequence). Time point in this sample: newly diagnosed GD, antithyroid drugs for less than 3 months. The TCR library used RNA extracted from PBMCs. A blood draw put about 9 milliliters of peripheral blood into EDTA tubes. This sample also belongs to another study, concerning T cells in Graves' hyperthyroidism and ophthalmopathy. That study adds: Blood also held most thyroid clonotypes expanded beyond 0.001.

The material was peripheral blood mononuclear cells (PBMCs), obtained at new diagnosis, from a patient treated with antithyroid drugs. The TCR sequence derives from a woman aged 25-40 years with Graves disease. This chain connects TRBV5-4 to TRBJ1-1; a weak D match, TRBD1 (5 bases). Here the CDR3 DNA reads TGTGCCAGCAGCTTGGGACAGTTTAACACTGAAGCTTTCTTT. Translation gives CASSLGQFNTEAFF. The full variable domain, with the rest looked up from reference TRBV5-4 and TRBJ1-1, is ETGVTQSPTHLIKTRGQQVTLRCSSQSGHNTVSWYQQALGQGPQFIFQYYREEENGRGNFPPRFSGLQFPNYSSELNVNALELDDSALYLCASSLGQFNTEAFFGQGTRLTVV.